This T cell receptor (beta chain) was sequenced in a study of response to subunit inactivated influenza vaccine. Study-wide points: It was the authors' suggestion that each seasonal influenza vaccination recruits few new T cells.

TCRdb reprocessed the RT-PCR reads via MiXCR and lists one record per CDR3 protein. The sample lists under 950,000 distinct CDR3 sequences; around 21% were seen once. About this clonotype itself: Its antigen is not known.

Between the trimmed V and J ends, which lost 5 bases and 8 bases, there was a span of 9 bases. The CDR3 sequence is 11 residues long. Germline values: CDR1 SGHAT, CDR2 FQNNGV. This rearrangement joins TRBV11-2 to TRBJ2-5; D remains unclear. This material consisted of PBMCs from blood, taken more than 4 days after vaccination. The TCR was taken from a man between 45 and 60 years old who received an inactivated influenza vaccine. CDR3 region: CASSPRHTQYF. Here the CDR3 DNA reads TGTGCCAGCAGCCCAAGACACACCCAGTACTTC.